This TCR beta chain emerged from a study of blood T cell repertoires in COVID-19. Study-wide context: The origin of the acute and convalescent COVID-19 samples was the United States, Italy and Spain. T cells, B-cell-depleted T cells, or PBMCs supplied cDNA or gDNA.

Per germline, CDR1 MNHNY and CDR2 SVGAGI (reference sequence). V shed 7 bases and J 3 bases; nucleotides not matched to a gene: 8. The CDR3 is 15 residues long. Study processing details: Estimates of nucleated cell counts were drawn from the amplification of reference gene primers. TCRdb keeps only in-frame clones here, not all; method: immunoSEQ multiplex PCR. That table furnishes V, J and clone size, whereas the DNA furnished D and trimming. Counted here are roughly 11,000 clones, 71% occurring once; the ten biggest clones make up less than 7.5%. The receptor comes from a man in his sixties with COVID-19, enrolled during active disease. Sequenced input: peripheral blood. The chain recombines TRBV6-6 with TRBJ2-3, with TRBD1 matching 9 bases. The CDR3 bases are TGTGCCAGCACCAACCGGGACAGGGTGACAGATACGCAGTATTTT. Translating it yields CASTNRDRVTDTQYF.